Listed below are T cell receptor beta chains from one sample, sequenced in a study of blood T cell repertoires in COVID-19. Clones were read by immunoSEQ multiplex PCR, and TCRdb kept only the in-frame ones, dropping some. The table lists 250,000 to 350,000 clones, almost 90% of them singletons. Material for sequencing was peripheral blood. These receptors came from a woman younger than 45 with COVID-19, enrolled during active disease. Each CDR3 is given with its conserved first and last residue. D genes are given only for firm matches. Size tells how often a clone was seen (once, few, many) or the class of an expanded clone, and some rows leave it out.

clone_size | j_call | d_call | v_call | cdr3_nt | cdr3_aa
. | TRBJ2-7 | TRBD2 | TRBV15 | TGTGCCACCAGCGACGGGACTAGCGGGAACAACTACGAGCAGTACTTC | CATSDGTSGNNYEQYF
. | TRBJ2-2 | TRBD2 | TRBV4-2 | TGTGCCAGCAGCCAGACAGGAGCGGGAGTAGCCGGGGAGCTGTTTTTT | CASSQTGAGVAGELFF
. | TRBJ1-5 | TRBD1 | TRBV7-9 | TGTGCCAGCAGCTACGGGACAGGGAACCAGCCCCAGCATTTT | CASSYGTGNQPQHF
. | TRBJ2-2 | . | TRBV11-3 | TGTGCCAGCAGCTTAGGGGTGACAGTGAACACCGGGGAGCTGTTTTTT | CASSLGVTVNTGELFF
once | TRBJ1-1 | TRBD1 | TRBV10-3 | TGTGCCATCAGTGGACAGGGGAACACTGAAGCTTTCTTT | CAISGQGNTEAFF
. | TRBJ1-1 | . | TRBV27 | TGTGCCAGCAGTCGGACACCCATGAACACTGAAGCTTTCTTT | CASSRTPMNTEAFF
. | TRBJ2-7 | TRBD2 | TRBV4-1 | TGCGCCAGCAGCCAAGCGGCGGGAGTAGGCTCCTACGAGCAGTACTTC | CASSQAAGVGSYEQYF
. | TRBJ1-1 | . | TRBV13 | TGTGCCAGCAGCCTTGGGGCGGTGAGTACTGAAGCTTTCTTT | CASSLGAVSTEAFF
. | TRBJ2-5 | TRBD1 | TRBV10-1 | TGCGCCAGCACTACGAGGACAGGGGGGCAAGAGACCCAGTACTTC | CASTTRTGGQETQYF
. | TRBJ1-2 | . | TRBV3-1/TRBV3-2 | TGTGCCAGCAGCCTCAGGGTTAGCTATGGCTACACCTTC | CASSLRVSYGYTF
few | TRBJ1-1 | TRBD1 | TRBV29-1 | TGCAGCGTTAGACAGGGCATGGCCACTGAAGCTTTCTTT | CSVRQGMATEAFF
. | TRBJ1-1 | . | TRBV5-4 | TGTGCCAGCAGCCCGGGTGGAAGGGGTGACACTGAAGCTTTCTTT | CASSPGGRGDTEAFF
. | TRBJ1-5 | TRBD1 | TRBV10-2 | TGCGCCAGCAGTGAGTGGAGGACAGGTGGCAATCAGCCCCAGCATTTT | CASSEWRTGGNQPQHF
. | TRBJ1-1 | TRBD1 | TRBV30 | TGTGCCTGGTGGGAACAGGGCAGGGGGCTTTCTGAAGCTTTCTTT | CAWWEQGRGLSEAFF
. | TRBJ1-3 | . | TRBV19 | TGTGCCAGTAGTAAAGGCGGTACTGGAAACACCATATATTTT | CASSKGGTGNTIYF
. | TRBJ2-2 | TRBD2 | TRBV13 | TGTGCCAGCAGCTTTTTGGGACTAGCGAAAACCGGGGAGCTGTTTTTT | CASSFLGLAKTGELFF
. | TRBJ1-4 | . | TRBV28 | TGTGCCAGCAGTCCGTCGGGGTTAAGGGTGAATGAAAAACTGTTTTTT | CASSPSGLRVNEKLFF
many | TRBJ2-7 | . | TRBV5-4 | TGTGCCAGCAGCTTCCAGGGAAGGTACGAGCAGTACTTC | CASSFQGRYEQYF
. | TRBJ2-1 | . | TRBV7-6 | TGTGCCAGCAGCTTAGAATCGGGCGGGGTTAGCTCCTACAATGAGCAGTTCTTC | CASSLESGGVSSYNEQFF
many | TRBJ2-3 | . | TRBV11-2 | TGTGCCAGCAGCTTGGCAGGGCCAGATACGCAGTATTTT | CASSLAGPDTQYF
. | TRBJ1-6 | TRBD1 | TRBV7-2 | TGTGCCAGCAGCTTAGGATGGGGACAGGGTTTCCACTTT | CASSLGWGQGFHF
. | TRBJ1-1 | . | TRBV11-2 | TGTGCCAGCAGCTTAGGAGGGATGGGGACTGAAGCTTTCTTT | CASSLGGMGTEAFF
. | TRBJ1-1 | TRBD1 | TRBV19 | TGTGCCAGTAGTCCACCAGGGGGCTCGGTCACTGAAGCTTTCTTT | CASSPPGGSVTEAFF
. | TRBJ2-2 | TRBD1 | TRBV19 | TGTGCCAGTAGTACCGAGGGGGCCACCGGGGAGCTGTTTTTT | CASSTEGATGELFF
. | TRBJ1-5 | . | TRBV19 | TGTGCCAGTGACCCGGGGGGTGGTCAGCCCCAGCATTTT | CASDPGGGQPQHF
. | TRBJ1-4 | . | TRBV4-1 | TGCGCCAGCAGCCAGAAGGCAGGGGAGGGTAATGAAAAACTGTTTTTT | CASSQKAGEGNEKLFF
. | TRBJ1-1 | . | TRBV5-1 | TGCGCCAGCACAGTGACAGGCCAAATGAACACTGAAGCTTTCTTT | CASTVTGQMNTEAFF
. | TRBJ2-5 | . | TRBV15 | TGTGCCACCAGCAGTGGGGGCGGCGCCCAAGAGACCCAGTACTTC | CATSSGGGAQETQYF
few | TRBJ2-3 | TRBD2 | TRBV6-4 | TGTGCCAGCAGTGACAGGGTAGCGGGAGACACAGATACGCAGTATTTT | CASSDRVAGDTDTQYF
. | TRBJ1-5 | TRBD1 | TRBV19 | TGTGCCAGTAGTACCTATGGGACAGGCAGCGCTCGTTATCAGCCCCAGCATTTT | CASSTYGTGSARYQPQHF
. | TRBJ2-5 | TRBD2 | TRBV9 | TGTGCCAGCAGCGTAGAGGGACTAGCAGGGCCCCCCCAAGAGACCCAGTACTTC | CASSVEGLAGPPQETQYF
. | TRBJ1-1 | TRBD1 | TRBV30 | TGTGCCTGGAGCGTCGGGACAGGGGGAGCTTTCTTT | CAWSVGTGGAFF
. | TRBJ2-5 | . | TRBV15 | TGTGCCACCAGCACCTTCCTAGGAGGGGCAGAGACCCAGTACTTC | CATSTFLGGAETQYF
. | TRBJ2-1 | TRBD2 | TRBV7-3 | TGTGCCAGCAGCTTAGATGGGCTAGCGGGAGCCGGTGAGCAGTTCTTC | CASSLDGLAGAGEQFF